The 5 T cell receptor beta chains reported below all come from one sample, sequenced in a study of siplizumab effects on memory and regulatory T cells. Generated by immunoSEQ multiplex PCR, the TCRdb table keeps only in-frame clones and is missing some. The sample shows 100,000 or so clones, about 91% of them seen only once. The sequenced sample was Tregs sorted from blood. The receptors were gathered from a human donor in good health.

This clone has only a few counts. The chain recombines TRBV19 with TRBJ2-5, with D maybe TRBD1 (5 bases). Germline V gene data show CDR1 as LNHDA and CDR2 as SQIVND (reference sequence). Trimming removed 3 bases at V and 5 bases at J, with 10 bases between. The CDR3 runs to 13 residues. CDR3 region: CASSISRVETQYF. The CDR3 DNA is TGTGCCAGTAGTATTAGCAGGGTTGAGACCCAGTACTTC. The variable domain in full, completed from reference TRBV19 and TRBJ2-5, reads DGGITQSPKYLFRKEGQNVTLSCEQNLNHDAMYWYRQDPGQGLRLIYYSQIVNDFQKGDIAEGYSVSREKKESFPLTVTSAQKNPTAFYLCASSISRVETQYFGPGTRLLVL.

The V gene is TRBV7-2, the J gene TRBJ2-1, with 7 bases matching TRBD2. This CDR3 has 11 amino acids. Germline V lookup: CDR1 SGHTA, CDR2 FQGNSA. Losses at the gene ends were 5 bases for V and 15 bases for J; bases not matched to a gene: 7. The CDR3 nucleotides are TGTGCCAGCAGCCCCAGACTAGCATGGTTCTTC. It yields the protein CASSPRLAWFF.

J is TRBJ2-7 and V is TRBV4-1; 11 bases align to TRBD2. This CDR3 contains 19 residues. V was clipped by 4 bases and J by 0 bases; unmatched bases: 14. CDR1 and CDR2 from the germline V gene are MGHRA and YSYEKL. DNA of the CDR3: TGCGCCAGCAGCCCCCATCTAGCGGGAGGATCATTAAGCTCCTACGAGCAGTACTTC. Its protein product is CASSPHLAGGSLSSYEQYF.

V usage is TRBV5-6 and J usage is TRBJ2-7; D ambiguous. Trimming took off 4 bases at V and 6 bases at J, with 11 bases between the two ends. This CDR3 has 12 residues. Germline CDR1 is SGHDT and CDR2 is YYEEEE. This CDR3 is CASSQSVFEQYF. The CDR3 nucleotides are TGTGCCAGCAGCCAAAGCGTATTCGAGCAGTACTTC.

The V call is TRBV19, the J call TRBJ1-2; no definite D call. Trimming took off 10 bases at V and 4 bases at J, with 16 bases between the two ends. The CDR3 spans 13 residues. Germline values: CDR1 LNHDA, CDR2 SQIVND (reference sequence). The CDR3 nucleotides read TGTGCCATCGCCGAGGACGGACGCTATGGCTACACCTTC. It encodes CAIAEDGRYGYTF.